The entry that follows covers one T cell receptor (beta chain) sequence. Its binding antigen is unknown. No base-level quality is on record; no much larger clone is a single base apart. The data originate from a study of T cell responses to AZD1222 COVID-19 vaccine (dated by TCRdb to about 2021). About the study as a whole: Because spike-specific TCR depth and breadth did not differ between the two schedules, AZD1222 recipients who got a second dose at roughly 4 weeks were pooled with those who got a second dose at roughly 12 weeks. Trial participants were enrolled by age into subgroups of 18-55, 56-69 and 70-plus years, and roughly 150, 30 and 60 TCR-sequenced participants, respectively, were included in these subgroups. A total of 233 trial participants underwent TCR sequencing, of whom approximately 200 had received two doses of AZD1222 and about 26 had received two doses of the MenACWY control vaccine. On the study overall, not on this receptor specifically: Only five or six AZD1222 recipients were SARS-CoV-2 seropositive at baseline, limiting conclusions about previously exposed vaccinees. Vaccine-associated CD4 TCRs spanned the whole spike protein, with dominant responses in regions 160-218 and 743-854. Reportedly, almost half of the unique spike-specific TCRs recognized epitopes lying outside the regions that are mutated in the B.1.351 and B.1.1.7 variants. Participants were mostly white British and included more females than males, and it was suggested by the authors that clonal diversity may have been underestimated. Because no samples from the day 14 peak response were available, repertoires could be characterized only after the peak T cell response. After two AZD1222 doses, both the breadth and the depth of spike-specific TCRs were significantly higher than at day 0 and than in MenACWY recipients. The 56-69-year group was small, and its depth increase did not reach significance, likely because of low power.

The CDR3 regions of human TCRbeta chains were analyzed by immunosequencing. On the authors' methods: TCRs in the repertoires were compared against a reference library of SARS-CoV-2-specific TCRs that had been generated with the MIRA antigen-specificity platform. Breadth was defined as the fraction of unique TCRs that were SARS-CoV-2-associated, and depth was defined as the fraction of total T cells that were SARS-CoV-2-associated. Using the MIRA data, every spike-specific TCR was mapped to the spike region that the TCR reacted to and assigned to either a CD4 or a CD8 class. Log10-transformed breadth and depth values were compared by one-way ANOVA with Sidak's multiple comparisons tests. The table comes from immuneACCESS by way of TCRdb, which keeps in-frame sequences with V and J called. Part of the clones is missing from these tables; in studies checked, under half for an unresolved V gene and the rest for unknown reasons. V, J and clone size derive from that table, while D and trimming were established from the DNA sequence. The sample yields 150,000 to 200,000 clones; 75% to 90% were counted once. Jointly, the top ten make up 5% to 7.5% of the sample.

What the time point label conveys for this sample: baseline before first vaccination. The vaccinee samples were drawn from two UK trials, COV001 and COV002, one of which was a single-blind randomized controlled phase 2/3 trial testing AZD1222 (ChAdOx1 nCoV-19) in healthy adults. Trial participant PBMC samples were collected at day 0 and day 28 after the second dose for TCRbeta chain sequencing. V gives up 4 bases and J gives up 10 bases, and the segment between their germline ends measures 25 bases. As encoded in the germline V gene, CDR1 is MNHNS while CDR2 is SASEGT. The CDR3 holds 16 amino acids from the cysteine to the phenylalanine. Only the CDR3 DNA stays, 48 bases, in frame from base 1.

Sequencing used peripheral blood, obtained on day 0 of AZD1222 vaccination. This chain joins TRBV6-1 to TRBJ2-5; tentative D gene TRBD1, with 5 bases matching. This clonotype was obtained from an adult in good health. The bases are TGTGCCAGCAGTGTACCAAGCCTCCGACCCGCCAGGGACCAGTACTTC. This yields the protein CASSVPSLRPARDQYF.